The rows below give T cell receptor beta chains drawn from one sample of a study of identical twins. TCRdb used MiXCR to reprocess the 5' RACE reads, holding one entry per CDR3 protein. The table has hundreds of thousands of distinct CDR3 sequences, over 8.5% seen once. These data were also filed under a second study, of yellow fever vaccine responses in identical twins.

Sequenced sample: PBMCs. These receptors were obtained from a woman aged 18-30 years in good health. CDR3s include the opening cysteine and the closing phenylalanine or tryptophan. The D gene is left open where the match is weak. Size is omitted from some rows. Given values are once, few, many or a class for expanded clones.

j_call clone_size cdr3_length d_call v_call cdr3_nt cdr3_aa
TRBJ2-1 few 16 - TRBV5-1 TGCGCCAGCAGCTTGGAGGGGACGGGATATCACAATGAGCAGTTCTTC CASSLEGTGYHNEQFF
TRBJ1-4 few 12 - TRBV28 TGTGCCAGCAGTTCCAGTAATGAAAAACTGTTTTTT CASSSSNEKLFF
TRBJ2-1 many 14 - TRBV29-1 TGCAGCGCCTTACTAGAACAAAGATACAATGAGCAGTTCTTC CSALLEQRYNEQFF
TRBJ2-7 few 13 - TRBV11-2 TGTGCCAGCAGCTTTACCCACTCCTACGAGCAGTACTTC CASSFTHSYEQYF
TRBJ2-3 few 17 - TRBV15 TGTGCCACCAGCAGAGATATGCTAGGTCGGGGCACAGATACGCAGTATTTT CATSRDMLGRGTDTQYF
TRBJ2-1 many 15 TRBD2 TRBV5-1 TGCGCCAGCAGTGAAGCGGGAGGGCTGTACGATGAGCAGTTCTTC CASSEAGGLYDEQFF
TRBJ1-2 few 13 - TRBV7-9 TGTGCCAGCAGCCTAGACCAGCACTATGGCTACACCTTC CASSLDQHYGYTF
TRBJ2-5 - 16 TRBD1 TRBV28 TGTGCCAGCAGTTTATGGGGGACAGGGGGCACGGAGACCCAGTACTTC CASSLWGTGGTETQYF
TRBJ2-7 - 13 - TRBV18 TGTGCCAGCTCACCAACCCCTTCCTACGAGCAGTACTTC CASSPTPSYEQYF
TRBJ1-1 - 16 TRBD1 TRBV6-1 TGTGCCAGCACCCCGGTCCGGGGACAGGGGGCCGGTGAAGCTTTCTTT CASTPVRGQGAGEAFF
TRBJ2-2 few 16 TRBD1 TRBV2 TGTGCCAGCAGTGAAGGACAGGGGGCGGAGGTCGGGGAGCTGTTTTTT CASSEGQGAEVGELFF
TRBJ2-7 many 13 TRBD1 TRBV20-1 TGCAGTGCTCGTGGACAGGGGGCCTACGAGCAGTACTTC CSARGQGAYEQYF
TRBJ2-7 few 12 - TRBV6-5 TGTGCCAGCAGTTCCCCCGTAAGGGAGCAGTACTTC CASSSPVREQYF
TRBJ1-6 - 12 - TRBV9 TGTGCCAGCAGCGTAGGTAATTCACCCCTCCACTTT CASSVGNSPLHF